This TCR beta chain originates from a study of blood T cell repertoires in COVID-19. Study at large: Material from acute and convalescent COVID-19 was sourced from the United States, Italy and Spain. Nucleic acid was either cDNA or gDNA, and it came from T cells, B-cell-depleted T cells, or PBMCs.

Per the study methods: Reference gene primer amplification in the assay estimated nucleated cell counts. Here immunoSEQ multiplex PCR was the method, and the copy in TCRdb shows in-frame clones only, minus some. V, J and clone size derive from that table, while D and trimming were established from the DNA sequence. The sample consists of roughly 59,000 clones, 78% of them appearing once. This CDR3 is 15 amino acids long. J lost 6 bases, V lost 4 bases, and 10 bases had no gene match. Germline V gives CDR1 SGHNT, CDR2 YYREEE (reference sequence). The origin of this receptor is an elderly man with acute or convalescent COVID-19. Sequenced: peripheral blood. V is TRBV5-4 and J is TRBJ2-7; 10 positions agree with TRBD1. The CDR3 coding sequence is TGTGCCAGCAGCCCTCCCGGGACAGGGGTCAGCGAGCAGTACTTC. As protein: CASSPPGTGVSEQYF.